This entry is about one T cell receptor (beta chain). CDR1 and CDR2 from the germline V gene are SGHTA and FQGNSA. The CDR3 has 14 amino acids. Deletions cut 1 base from V and 7 bases from J, with 13 bases between. Libraries were prepared by immunoSEQ multiplex PCR; TCRdb keeps only in-frame clonotypes and omits some of them. Of 450,000 to 600,000 clones in the sample, around 80% were seen once. The sample belongs to a study of shared clonotypes between healthy human individuals. The sample taken for sequencing was PBMCs. The chain links TRBV7-2 to TRBJ1-2; no firm D call. This sequence was found in a woman in her thirties or forties in good health. Some clones in this sample may be carry-over from other donors' samples. In DNA, the CDR3 is TGTGCCAGCAGCTTAGGTCTGGGATCGGGTGGCTACACCTTC. Translation: CASSLGLGSGGYTF.